Below, 16 T cell receptor beta chains from the same sample are listed, as sequenced in a study of response to subunit inactivated influenza vaccine. TCRdb used MiXCR to reprocess the RT-PCR reads, holding one entry per CDR3 protein. The table shows around 580,000 distinct CDR3 sequences, with over 9.5% occurring only once. This specimen consisted of PBMCs from blood, obtained on the day of vaccination. Receptors were obtained from a man aged 45-65 years who received an inactivated influenza vaccine.

This clonotype showed up just a few times. This chain uses TRBV6-1 with TRBJ2-7; 9 bases align to TRBD1. Germline-derived CDR1 and CDR2 are MNHNS and SASEGT. The junction had 6 bases not matched to a gene; V was cut back by 6 bases and J by 3 bases. The CDR3 loop spans 14 amino acids. CDR3 DNA sequence: TGTGCCAGCAGCCCCAGGGGACAGGGCTACGAGCAGTACTTC. Residues: CASSPRGQGYEQYF.

J is TRBJ2-7 and V is TRBV5-1; 7 bases line up with TRBD2. This CDR3 is built from 15 residues. The V and J ends lost 1 base and 3 bases, in that order; junction bases with no gene match: 7. Germline CDR1 reads SGHRS; CDR2 reads YFSETQ. As DNA, the CDR3 is TGCGCCAGCAGCTTGAACGGCGGGGGATTCTACGAGCAGTACTTC. Translated: CASSLNGGGFYEQYF. Together with reference TRBV5-1 and TRBJ2-7, the CDR3 gives the full variable domain: KAGVTQTPRYLIKTRGQQVTLSCSPISGHRSVSWYQQTPGQGLQFLFEYFSETQRNKGNFPGRFSGRQFSNSRSEMNVSTLELGDSALYLCASSLNGGGFYEQYFGPGTRLTVT.

This CDR3 reads CASSLTPDEQYF. The CDR3 region has the DNA TGTGCCAGCAGCTTAACCCCGGACGAGCAGTACTTC. The chain combines TRBV7-9 with TRBJ2-7; D not resolved. Germline lookup yields CDR1 SEHNR and CDR2 FQNEAQ (reference sequence). This CDR3 is 12 amino acids long. The germline V and J ends were trimmed by 2 bases and 5 bases, with 7 bases remaining between them.

This clonotype has a count of ten or more. This chain connects TRBV5-1 to TRBJ2-5; TRBD2 matches 8 bases. Germline loops: CDR1 SGHRS, CDR2 YFSETQ. J gave up 1 base and V 4 bases, and 3 bases lay outside the gene matches. The CDR3 spans 14 residues. The CDR3 DNA is TGCGCCAGCAGCGGAGGGACTAGCCAAGAGACCCAGTACTTC. It encodes CASSGGTSQETQYF.

V and J are TRBV10-1 and TRBJ2-3; 7 bases match TRBD1. Germline lookup yields CDR1 WNHNN and CDR2 SYGVQD (reference sequence). The CDR3 contains 14 residues. J lost 7 bases, V lost 6 bases, and 10 bases had no gene match. The CDR3 nucleotides are TGCGCCAGCAGCGCCCAAGGGGGCCCCTATACGCAGTATTTT. Amino acid sequence: CASSAQGGPYTQYF.

The chain employs TRBV20-1 and TRBJ1-4; no reliable D call. Germline V gene data show CDR1 as DFQATT and CDR2 as SNEGSKA (reference sequence). V was cut by 2 bases and J by 0 bases, with 7 bases left in between. The CDR3 contains 14 residues. CDR3: CSARQLATNEKLFF. For the CDR3, the DNA is TGCAGTGCTAGACAGTTAGCAACTAATGAAAAACTGTTTTTT.

This clonotype was picked up a small number of times. V usage is TRBV28 and J usage is TRBJ2-5; D possibly corresponds to TRBD1 (6 bases). Germline V gives CDR1 MDHEN, CDR2 SYDVKM. V was clipped by 2 bases and J by 1 base, with 11 bases between them. The CDR3 has 15 residues. This CDR3 reads CASSLGQHSQETQYF. CDR3 DNA sequence: TGTGCCAGCAGTTTAGGACAGCACTCCCAAGAGACCCAGTACTTC.

There are many counts of this clonotype. The chain couples TRBV5-5 to TRBJ1-1; D perhaps matches TRBD1 (5 bases). Per germline, CDR1 SGHKS and CDR2 YYEKEE (reference sequence). Between the trimmed V and J ends, which lost 5 bases and 9 bases, there was a span of 17 bases. The CDR3 has 13 residues. In DNA, the CDR3 is TGTGCCAGCAGATGGGCGCATGACAGAAAAGCTTTCTTT. Its protein is CASRWAHDRKAFF. Based on the CDR3 plus reference TRBV5-5 and TRBJ1-1, the full variable domain is DAGVTQSPTHLIKTRGQQVTLRCSPISGHKSVSWYQQVLGQGPQFIFQYYEKEERGRGNFPDRFSARQFPNYSSELNVNALLLGDSALYLCASRWAHDRKAFFGQGTRLTVV.

This clonotype was picked up a small number of times. The gene calls are TRBV2 and TRBJ2-7, with D maybe TRBD2 (6 bases). V lost 7 bases to trimming and J lost 7 bases, with 23 bases between them. Per germline, CDR1 SNHLY and CDR2 FYNNEI. The CDR3 length is 15 residues. The CDR3 here is CASKIPGTLSSEQYF. As DNA, the CDR3 is TGTGCCAGCAAGATCCCCGGGACTCTCAGTTCGGAGCAGTACTTC.

The table lists this clonotype with a few counts. The rearrangement links TRBV20-1 to TRBJ1-1; 7 bases map to TRBD1. CDR3 size: 13 residues. V lost 6 bases and J lost 5; bases outside the gene matches: 9. The germline CDR1 and CDR2 sequences are DFQATT and SNEGSKA (reference sequence). The CDR3 reads CSAPDRLGTEAFF. CDR3 bases: TGCAGTGCCCCGGACAGGTTAGGGACTGAAGCTTTCTTT.

This clonotype has only a few counts. Possible read error: a much larger clone is one base away. The chain recombines TRBV3-1 with TRBJ2-1; no clear D gene. Germline CDR1 LGHDT, CDR2 YNNKEL (reference sequence). The CDR3 runs 11 residues. Between the trimmed V and J ends, which lost 2 bases and 8 bases, there was a span of 4 bases. DNA for the CDR3: TGTGCCAGCAGCCAATACCATGAGCAGTTCTTC. Translation: CASSQYHEQFF.

This clonotype was seen a handful of times. The CDR3 bases are TGTGCCAGTAGTGCCAGTGTTGGGAGCACCGGGGAGCTGTTTTTT. Translation gives CASSASVGSTGELFF. This chain joins TRBV19 and TRBJ2-2, with D tentatively TRBD2 (5 bases). The CDR3 loop spans 15 amino acids. Trimming removed 5 bases from V and 4 bases from J, with 14 bases in between. The germline CDR1 and CDR2 sequences are LNHDA and SQIVND (reference sequence).

V is TRBV27 and J is TRBJ2-2; D is ambiguous. The CDR3 extends over 15 amino acids. Deletions cut 3 bases from V and 6 bases from J, with 14 bases between. CDR1 and CDR2 from the germline V gene are MNHEY and SMNVEV (reference sequence). Written as DNA, the CDR3 is TGTGCCAGCAGTTTGAGAGGCCGTACTCCCGGGGAGCTGTTTTTT. It codes for CASSLRGRTPGELFF.

The chain joins TRBV6-2 or TRBV6-3 to TRBJ2-2, with 9 bases identical to TRBD2. V shed 2 bases, J shed 4 bases, and the junction held 2 bases outside the gene matches. CDR1 and CDR2 from the germline V gene are MNHEY and SVGEGT. The CDR3 is 15 residues long. The CDR3: CASSYSGGITGELFF. CDR3 sequence (DNA): TGTGCCAGCAGTTACAGCGGGGGGATCACCGGGGAGCTGTTTTTT.

Written as DNA, the CDR3 is TGCAGCGATGTTCGGCAGCTGAACACTGAAGCTTTCTTT. It yields the protein CSDVRQLNTEAFF. The gene calls are TRBV29-1 and TRBJ1-1; no clear D gene. CDR3 length equals 13 residues. Per germline, CDR1 SQVTM and CDR2 ANQGSEA. V was clipped by 7 bases and J by 0 bases, with 12 bases between them. The full variable domain, rest sourced from reference TRBV29-1 and TRBJ1-1, is SAVISQKPSRDICQRGTSLTIQCQVDSQVTMMFWYRQQPGQSLTLIATANQGSEATYESGFVIDKFPISRPNLTFSTLTVSNMSPEDSSIYLCSDVRQLNTEAFFGQGTRLTVV.

This clonotype was counted ten times or more. Compared with germline, one end of the junction differs, possibly owing to a read error. The chain carries TRBV7-7 and TRBJ1-4, with D unresolved. Germline CDR1 reads SSHAT; CDR2 reads FNYEAQ (reference sequence). The CDR3 loop spans 12 amino acids. CDR3 in amino acids: CASSFHLEKLFF. DNA of the CDR3: TGTGCTAGCAGCTTCCATCTTGAAAAACTGTTTTTT. Looking up the rest from reference TRBV7-7 and TRBJ1-4 gives the full variable domain: GAGVSQSPRYKVTKRGQDVTLRCDPISSHATLYWYQQALGQGPEFLTYFNYEAQPDKSGLPSDRFSAERPEGSISTLTIQRTEQRDSAMYRCASSFHLEKLFFGSGTQLSVL.